The sequence of this T cell receptor beta chain was determined in a study of T cell changes during pregnancy in multiple sclerosis. This table comes from immunoSEQ multiplex PCR, and its TCRdb copy is limited to in-frame clones, with some not included. The sample includes 28,000 or so clones, more than 70% of them seen just once. In germline, CDR1 is MDHEN, CDR2 SYDVKM. Between the trimmed V and J ends, which lost 5 bases and 0 bases, there was a span of 5 bases. This CDR3 region has 14 residues. The origin of this receptor is a female donor with multiple sclerosis, enrolled in a pregnancy study. The chain joins TRBV28 to TRBJ1-6; D remains unclear. Sequenced material: CD8+ T cells from peripheral blood mononuclear cells, taken in the second trimester of pregnancy. The CDR3 DNA follows: TGTGCCAGCAGTCCAGACTCCTATAATTCACCCCTCCACTTT. Translated: CASSPDSYNSPLHF. The variable domain in full, completed from reference TRBV28 and TRBJ1-6, reads DVKVTQSSRYLVKRTGEKVFLECVQDMDHENMFWYRQDPGLGLRLIYFSYDVKMKEKGDIPEGYSVSREKKERFSLILESASTNQTSMYLCASSPDSYNSPLHFGNGTRLTVT.